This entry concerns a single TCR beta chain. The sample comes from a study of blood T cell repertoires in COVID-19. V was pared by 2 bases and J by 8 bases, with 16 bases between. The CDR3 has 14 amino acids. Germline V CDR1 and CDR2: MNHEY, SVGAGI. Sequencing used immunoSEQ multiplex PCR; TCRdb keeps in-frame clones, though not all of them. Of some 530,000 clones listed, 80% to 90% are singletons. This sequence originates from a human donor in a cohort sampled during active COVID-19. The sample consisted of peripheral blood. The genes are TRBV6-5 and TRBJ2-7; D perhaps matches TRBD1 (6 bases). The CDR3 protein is CASSYRDKLYKQYF. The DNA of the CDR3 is TGTGCCAGCAGTTACCGGGACAAACTATACAAGCAGTACTTC.